The 13 T cell receptor beta chains reported below all come from one sample, sequenced in a study of CD8 T cells in Susac syndrome. Reverse transcription used roughly 0.5 to 1 ug RNA and random hexamers. TCRdb fed the immunoSEQ multiplex PCR reads into MiXCR, producing one record per CDR3 protein. The profile covers roughly 200,000 distinct CDR3 sequences, with 85% to 95% appearing a single time and 0.15% to 0.2% taken by the ten largest. Sequenced sample: CD8+ T cells from PBMCs. The receptor source for this set is a human donor with multiple sclerosis.

The chain recombines TRBV14 with TRBJ2-1; D is ambiguous. The V end was cut by 3 bases, the J end by 5 bases, with 20 bases between. CDR3 size: 17 residues. CDR1 and CDR2 from the germline V gene are SGHDN and FVKESK. The CDR3 loop is CASSQSNGEFLNNEQFF. The CDR3 nucleotides are TGTGCCAGCAGCCAGTCTAACGGAGAATTTTTGAACAATGAGCAGTTCTTC.

The genes are TRBV3-1 and TRBJ2-6, with no clear D. There are 15 residues in the CDR3. Germline CDR1 reads LGHDT; CDR2 reads YNNKEL (reference sequence). Trimming shortened V by 0 bases and J by 0 bases, and 3 bases separated the two germline ends. The chain's CDR3 is CASSQDSSGANVLTF. Written as DNA, the CDR3 is TGTGCCAGCAGCCAAGATAGCTCTGGGGCCAACGTCCTGACTTTC.

The gene calls are TRBV6-6 and TRBJ1-2; 7 bases line up with TRBD1. The ends lost 6 bases at V and 1 base at J; junction bases unmatched: 8. CDR3 length: 15 residues. Germline CDR1 reads MNHNY; CDR2 reads SVGAGI (reference sequence). In DNA form, the CDR3 reads TGTGCCAGCAGCCGACCCGGGACAGATAACTATGGCTACACCTTC. Translated, it gives CASSRPGTDNYGYTF.

The chain has TRBV29-1 and TRBJ2-1; the match to TRBD1 covers 9 bases. This CDR3 is built from 13 residues. V lost 4 bases and J lost 6; bases outside the gene matches: 4. Germline V gene data show CDR1 as SQVTM and CDR2 as ANQGSEA. CDR3 loop: CSVGGTGPNEQFF. The CDR3 DNA reads as TGCAGCGTTGGTGGGACAGGGCCCAATGAGCAGTTCTTC.

The V gene is TRBV7-9, the J gene TRBJ2-7; a possible D gene is TRBD1 (5 bases). V lost 5 bases to trimming and J lost 1 base, with 15 bases between them. CDR1 is SEHNR, CDR2 FQNEAQ, per germline (reference sequence). The CDR3 is 15 amino acids. The CDR3 DNA reads as TGTGCCAGCAGCGGGCAGGGCGGCCGATCCTACGAGCAGTACTTC. It specifies CASSGQGGRSYEQYF.

V is TRBV7-9 and J is TRBJ1-2, with D possibly being TRBD1 (6 bases). V gave up 6 bases and J gave up 4 bases, with 12 bases separating them. There are 13 residues in the CDR3. Germline values: CDR1 SEHNR, CDR2 FQNEAQ (reference sequence). This chain's CDR3 is CASRRGGPYGYTF. The CDR3, as DNA: TGTGCCAGCAGAAGAGGGGGTCCCTATGGCTACACCTTC.

The chain joins TRBV9 to TRBJ1-5; no reliable D call. Germline CDR1 SGDLS, CDR2 YYNGEE. The germline V and J ends were trimmed by 3 bases and 0 bases, with 7 bases remaining between them. The CDR3 loop spans 14 amino acids. Here the CDR3 DNA reads TGTGCCAGCAGCGGGAGGAATAGCAATCAGCCCCAGCATTTT. Residues: CASSGRNSNQPQHF.

This sequence joins TRBV15 and TRBJ1-1; 7 nucleotides align to TRBD1. The CDR3 loop spans 12 amino acids. CDR1 is LNHNV and CDR2 is YYDKDF in the germline V gene (reference sequence). The V and J ends lost 5 bases and 6 bases, in that order; junction bases with no gene match: 3. CDR3: CATSGTVAEAFF. CDR3 DNA: TGTGCCACCAGCGGGACAGTAGCTGAAGCTTTCTTT.

The genes are TRBV12-3 or TRBV12-4 and TRBJ2-1, with 11 bases that match TRBD2. This CDR3 comprises 15 residues. J gave up 6 bases and V 3 bases, and 4 bases lay outside the gene matches. CDR3 in DNA: TGTGCCAGCAGTTTTTGGCTAGCGGGAGGCAATGAGCAGTTCTTC. Translated: CASSFWLAGGNEQFF.

The CDR3 loop is CASSLRTGSNYGYTF. CDR3 sequence (DNA): TGTGCCAGCAGCCTCCGGACAGGGAGCAACTATGGCTACACCTTC. The chain is built from TRBV9 and TRBJ1-2, with 8 bases lining up with TRBD1. Trimming took 4 bases from V and 2 from J; bases not matched to a gene: 7. CDR1 is SGDLS, CDR2 YYNGEE, per germline. The CDR3 is 15 amino acids.

The J gene is TRBJ2-1, the V gene TRBV4-1; D call uncertain. This CDR3 spans 14 amino acids. From germline, CDR1 is MGHRA and CDR2 YSYEKL. The V end lost 1 base, the J end lost 3 bases, and 7 bases lay between the germline ends. The CDR3 nucleotides read TGCGCCAGCAGCCAAGTCTTCCTCTACAATGAGCAGTTCTTC. The encoded protein is CASSQVFLYNEQFF.

V gene TRBV16 combines with J gene TRBJ1-4; 7 bases are a match to TRBD1. The V gene end was trimmed by 6 bases and the J gene end by 2 bases; junction bases not matched to a gene: 3. The germline gives CDR1 KGHSY, CDR2 FQNENV. This CDR3 contains 14 residues. The CDR3 DNA sequence: TGTGCCAGCAGGACAGGGCAGACTAATGAAAAACTGTTTTTT. Its translation: CASRTGQTNEKLFF.

This clonotype was counted once. J is TRBJ1-1 and V is TRBV9, with a possible D match to TRBD1 (6 bases). Trimming left V 0 bases short and J 0 bases short, with 6 bases between. From germline, CDR1 is SGDLS and CDR2 YYNGEE. The CDR3 totals 14 residues. The DNA for the CDR3 is TGTGCCAGCAGCGTAGGGGACATGAACACTGAAGCTTTCTTT. It yields the protein CASSVGDMNTEAFF.